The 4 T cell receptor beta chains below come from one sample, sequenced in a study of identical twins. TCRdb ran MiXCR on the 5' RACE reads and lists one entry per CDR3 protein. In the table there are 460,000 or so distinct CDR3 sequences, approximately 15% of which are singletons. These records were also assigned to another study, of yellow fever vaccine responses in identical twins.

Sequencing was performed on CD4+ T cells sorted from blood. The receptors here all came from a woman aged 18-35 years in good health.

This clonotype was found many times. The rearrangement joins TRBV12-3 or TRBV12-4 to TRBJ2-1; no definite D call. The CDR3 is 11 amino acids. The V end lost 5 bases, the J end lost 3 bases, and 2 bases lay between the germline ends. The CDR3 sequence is CASSRYNEQFF. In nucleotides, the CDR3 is TGTGCCAGCAGTCGCTACAATGAGCAGTTCTTC.

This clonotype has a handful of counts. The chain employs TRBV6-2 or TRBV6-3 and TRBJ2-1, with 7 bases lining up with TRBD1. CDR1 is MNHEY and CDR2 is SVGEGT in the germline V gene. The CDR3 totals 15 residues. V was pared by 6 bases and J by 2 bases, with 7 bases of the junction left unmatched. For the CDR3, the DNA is TGTGCCAGCAGCAAACCAGGGGGAACCTACAATGAGCAGTTCTTC. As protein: CASSKPGGTYNEQFF.

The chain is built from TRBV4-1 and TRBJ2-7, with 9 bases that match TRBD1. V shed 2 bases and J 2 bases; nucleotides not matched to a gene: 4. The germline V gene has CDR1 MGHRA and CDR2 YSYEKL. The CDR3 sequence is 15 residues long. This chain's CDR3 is CASSQPGQGPYEQYF. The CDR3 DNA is TGCGCCAGCAGCCAACCGGGACAGGGACCCTACGAGCAGTACTTC.

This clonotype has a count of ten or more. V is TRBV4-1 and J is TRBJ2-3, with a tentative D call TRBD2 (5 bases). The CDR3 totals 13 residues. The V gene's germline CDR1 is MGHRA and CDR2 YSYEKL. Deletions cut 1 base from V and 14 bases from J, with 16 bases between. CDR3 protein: CASSQGGGLTRYF. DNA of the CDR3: TGCGCCAGCAGCCAAGGCGGCGGGCTAACTCGGTATTTT.